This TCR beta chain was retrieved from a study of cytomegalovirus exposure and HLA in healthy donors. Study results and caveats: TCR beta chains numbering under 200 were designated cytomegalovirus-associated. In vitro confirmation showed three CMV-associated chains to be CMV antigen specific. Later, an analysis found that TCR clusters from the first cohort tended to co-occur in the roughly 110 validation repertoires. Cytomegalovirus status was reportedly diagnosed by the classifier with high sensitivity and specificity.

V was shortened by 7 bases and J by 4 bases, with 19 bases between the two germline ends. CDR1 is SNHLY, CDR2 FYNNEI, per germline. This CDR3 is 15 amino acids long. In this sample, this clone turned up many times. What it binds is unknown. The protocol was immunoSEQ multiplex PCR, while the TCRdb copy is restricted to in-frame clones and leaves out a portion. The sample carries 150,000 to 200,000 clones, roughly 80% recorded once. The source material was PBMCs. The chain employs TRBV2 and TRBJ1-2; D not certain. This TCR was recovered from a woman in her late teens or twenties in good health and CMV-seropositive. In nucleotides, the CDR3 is TGTGCCAGCAATCGAGGGCGCGCTAACAGCTATGGCTACACCTTC. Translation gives CASNRGRANSYGYTF.